A selection of T cell receptor beta chains follows, all from one sample in a study of cytomegalovirus exposure and HLA in healthy donors. Data came from immunoSEQ multiplex PCR; TCRdb stores just in-frame clones and leaves some out. The sample yields about 100,000 clones, more than 80% seen once. Sequenced input: PBMCs. The receptors were gathered from a man in his thirties or forties in good health and CMV-seronegative. The CDR3 runs from the conserved cysteine through the conserved F or W. The order of the fields is D gene, V gene, J gene, clone size, CDR3 DNA, CDR3 protein. A D gene is named only where the DNA matches it firmly. Clone size, where shown, is once, few, many, or a class for clones that have expanded.

TRBD1	TRBV7-9	TRBJ1-1	NA	TGTGCCAGCAGCCGGACAGGGGGACTGAGCACTGAAGCTTTCTTT	CASSRTGGLSTEAFF
NA	TRBV2	TRBJ2-3	NA	TGTGCCAGCAGCGCGTCAGCAGGGGCAGATACGCAGTATTTT	CASSASAGADTQYF
NA	TRBV4-1	TRBJ1-4	NA	TGCGCCAGCAGCCAAGTCGGCTGGGGTAGGGGTGATGAAAAACTGTTTTTT	CASSQVGWGRGDEKLFF
TRBD1	TRBV7-2	TRBJ2-5	NA	TGTGCCAGCAGCTTAGGAGAGGGGGCGAGTCGGGAGACCCAGTACTTC	CASSLGEGASRETQYF
NA	TRBV7-3	TRBJ1-1	NA	TGTGCCAGCAGCCCACGGGGCCCAGGGGTAAAGAACACTGAAGCTTTCTTT	CASSPRGPGVKNTEAFF
TRBD2	TRBV4-2	TRBJ2-1	NA	TGTGCCAGCAGCCAAGATACAGCGGGGGCCTACAATGAGCAGTTCTTC	CASSQDTAGAYNEQFF
TRBD2	TRBV7-8	TRBJ2-7	NA	TGTGCCAGCAGCTTAAGACCGGGACTAGCGGGAGTATACGAGCAGTACTTC	CASSLRPGLAGVYEQYF
TRBD1	TRBV28	TRBJ1-5	NA	TGTGCCAGCAGTTTATTACAGGGGATGCGCAATCAGCCCCAGCATTTT	CASSLLQGMRNQPQHF
NA	TRBV5-4	TRBJ2-1	NA	TGTGCCAGCAGCTTTAATTTGGGCAACTACAATGAGCAGTTCTTC	CASSFNLGNYNEQFF
TRBD2	TRBV6-1	TRBJ2-5	NA	TGTGCCAGCAGTGAAGCGCCTAGCGGGGTCCCAGAGACCCAGTACTTC	CASSEAPSGVPETQYF
NA	TRBV29-1	TRBJ2-3	NA	TGCAGCGTAACGTGGGAGGTTGGACGGGCAGATACGCAGTATTTT	CSVTWEVGRADTQYF
NA	TRBV25-1	TRBJ1-1	NA	TGTGCCAGCAGTGAACAAGCCGGTCACCCCTTTACCCCTGAAGCTTTTTTT	CASSEQAGHPFTPEAFF
NA	TRBV6-1	TRBJ1-2	NA	TGTGCCAGCAGTGTGGACAGCTATGGCTACACCTTC	CASSVDSYGYTF
TRBD2	TRBV5-1	TRBJ2-3	NA	TGCGCCAGCAGTGGCGGGGGGGCGGCAGATACGCAGTATTTT	CASSGGGAADTQYF
NA	TRBV5-6	TRBJ1-3	once	TGTGCCAGCAGCTTGGTGGGGGGCTCTGGAAACACCATATATTTT	CASSLVGGSGNTIYF
TRBD1	TRBV2	TRBJ1-4	few	TGTGCCAGCAAGACCGACAGGGTAGATTGGTCGGCAACTAATGAAAAACTGTTTTTT	CASKTDRVDWSATNEKLFF
TRBD1	TRBV18	TRBJ2-7	NA	TGTGCCAGCTCACCAGGACAGGGGCCCTACGAGCAGTACTTC	CASSPGQGPYEQYF
NA	TRBV7-3	TRBJ1-5	NA	TGTGCCAGCAGCTCCCAGGGTGGTCAGCCCCAGCATTTT	CASSSQGGQPQHF
NA	TRBV28	TRBJ1-5	NA	TGTGCCAGCAGTTTAACAGTCAATCAGCCCCAGCATTTT	CASSLTVNQPQHF
NA	TRBV5-1	TRBJ2-2	NA	TGCGCCAGCAGCTTGTTAGAGGCCGGCCCAAACGGGGAGCTGTTTTTT	CASSLLEAGPNGELFF
TRBD1	TRBV29-1	TRBJ1-1	once	TGCAGCGTCCCAGGGGGAAATACTGAAGCTTTCTTT	CSVPGGNTEAFF
TRBD1	TRBV27	TRBJ1-2	NA	TGTGCCAGCACCACCGGGACAGGGGCTAACTATGGCTACACCTTC	CASTTGTGANYGYTF
TRBD1	TRBV30	TRBJ1-5	NA	TGTGCCTGGGGCCGGGACAGATACTATCAGCCCCAGCATTTT	CAWGRDRYYQPQHF
TRBD2	TRBV30	TRBJ2-3	NA	TGTGCCTGGGGACTAGCGGGGGGCACAGATACGCAGTATTTT	CAWGLAGGTDTQYF
NA	TRBV6-5	TRBJ1-5	NA	TGTGCCAGCAGCCCGACAGTCGGTTCTCAGCCCCAGCATTTT	CASSPTVGSQPQHF
NA	TRBV30	TRBJ1-1	NA	TGTGCCTGGAGTTACAATATGAACACTGAAGCTTTCTTT	CAWSYNMNTEAFF
NA	TRBV5-6	TRBJ2-1	NA	TGTGCCAGCAGCTCATTAGGACAAGGCAATGAGCAGTTCTTC	CASSSLGQGNEQFF
NA	TRBV2	TRBJ2-5	NA	TGTGCCAGCAGTGTCACTCAGGGTATGAAGACCCAGTACTTC	CASSVTQGMKTQYF
NA	TRBV5-4	TRBJ2-3	NA	TGTGCCAGCAGCTCCAAGGAGCGCACAGATACGCAGTATTTT	CASSSKERTDTQYF
NA	TRBV13	TRBJ2-1	once	TGTGCCAGCAGCTTAGGTCTAAGTAATGAGCAGTTCTTC	CASSLGLSNEQFF
TRBD1	TRBV18	TRBJ2-7	NA	TGTGCCAGCTCACCGTACCAGTCCGGACAGGGGCCCTACGAGCAGTACTTC	CASSPYQSGQGPYEQYF
NA	TRBV27	TRBJ1-5	NA	TGTGCCAGCAGTTTATCTATGACAGCGGGTCAGCCCCAGCATTTT	CASSLSMTAGQPQHF
TRBD1	TRBV5-1	TRBJ1-1	once	TGCGCCAGCAGCTTTCCTGACAGGGGGCTCCCGAACACTGAAGCTTTCTTT	CASSFPDRGLPNTEAFF
TRBD2	TRBV5-1	TRBJ2-1	NA	TGCGCCAGCAGGTCTAGCGGGGGGGCTAACAATGAGCAGTTCTTC	CASRSSGGANNEQFF
TRBD2	TRBV4-1	TRBJ2-5	NA	TGCGCCAGCAGCCATTTCGCGGGCGCGGGGGGTTGGGAGACCCAGTACTTC	CASSHFAGAGGWETQYF
NA	TRBV7-2	TRBJ2-1	NA	TGTGCCAGCAGCATAGGGGCAGCCTACAATGAGCAGTTCTTC	CASSIGAAYNEQFF
TRBD2	TRBV30	TRBJ2-1	NA	TGTGCCTGGAGCTCGGGACTACTTTTTTCCTACAATGAGCAGTTCTTC	CAWSSGLLFSYNEQFF